These T cell receptor beta chains were read from a single sample in a study of blood T cells in healthy people across ages. TCRdb reprocessed the 5' RACE reads with MiXCR, giving one entry per CDR3 protein. The data contain hundreds of thousands of distinct CDR3 sequences, 45% to 65% of them seen just once; the ten biggest clones take up about two fifths. Sequencing input: blood. These receptors were collected from a man aged 55 to 70 in good health. The CDR3 runs from the conserved cysteine through the conserved F or W. A D gene is named only where the DNA matches it firmly.

TRBV4-1,TRBD1,14,TRBJ1-1,CASSQGQGPTEAFF
TRBV4-2,NA,17,TRBJ2-1,CASSQELDGGLGNEQFF
TRBV20-1,TRBD1,14,TRBJ1-6,CSARENRGLSPLHF
TRBV29-1,NA,15,TRBJ2-5,CSVEARGASQETQYF
TRBV6-6,TRBD1,17,TRBJ1-5,CASSSQQGVGDNQPQHF
TRBV6-2/TRBV6-3,TRBD1,13,TRBJ1-1,CASSNRGQTEAFF
TRBV4-1,TRBD2,17,TRBJ2-5,CASSLQPGLALGETQYF
TRBV10-3,NA,12,TRBJ1-6,CAIRDRQTPLHF
TRBV7-9,TRBD2,15,TRBJ2-7,CASSKSGGAGYEQYF
TRBV24-1,NA,17,NA,CATSDLLGPSVEETQYF
TRBV5-8,TRBD1,14,TRBJ2-4,CASSLNRGLNIQYF
TRBV20-1,NA,13,TRBJ2-7,CSAPLGAAYEQYF
TRBV4-1,TRBD1,18,TRBJ2-7,CASSQERVRTGARNEQYF
TRBV20-1,NA,13,TRBJ2-4,CSAGPLRGGIQYF
TRBV7-3,NA,14,TRBJ2-3,CASSLTRSTDTQYF
TRBV4-1,NA,17,TRBJ2-4,CASSQGRDGGSGHIQYF
TRBV20-1,TRBD2,14,TRBJ2-1,CSGSGGAEYNEQFF
TRBV7-9,NA,14,TRBJ2-7,CASSLDRTDYEQYF
TRBV7-9,NA,13,TRBJ2-1,CASSSRKGNEQFF
TRBV5-4,NA,13,TRBJ2-2,CASRTENTGELFF
TRBV6-5,NA,14,TRBJ2-1,CASSYWNGNNEQFF
TRBV9,NA,15,TRBJ2-6,CASSDRSSGANVLTF
TRBV2,NA,12,TRBJ2-7,CASNNEGYEQYF
TRBV7-2,TRBD1,14,TRBJ1-4,CASSPRTGDGKLFF
TRBV5-1,NA,14,TRBJ1-1,CASSFVAGDTEAFF
TRBV12-3/TRBV12-4,TRBD2,16,TRBJ2-3,CASRAVRSGGTDTQYF
TRBV20-1,TRBD1,17,TRBJ1-6,CSASPGTGGQGNSPLHF
TRBV7-2,TRBD2,17,NA,CASSPTGVAGDTYEQYF
TRBV7-9,NA,13,TRBJ2-1,CASSTRLVDEQFF
TRBV6-5,NA,15,TRBJ2-1,CASSSHGTIYNEQFF
TRBV18,NA,14,NA,CASSPPSRAETQYF
TRBV2,NA,13,TRBJ2-5,CASRGTAQETQYF
TRBV3-1,NA,14,TRBJ2-5,CASSQVLGLKTQYF
TRBV3-1,NA,14,TRBJ2-1,CASSQVRLPLEQFF
TRBV11-3,TRBD1,14,TRBJ2-5,CASSSDRVGETQYF
TRBV5-5,NA,14,TRBJ1-2,CASSSVSANYGYTF
TRBV20-1,NA,16,TRBJ1-5,CSARDPGRHSNQPQHF